This T cell receptor (beta chain) was retrieved from a study of T-cell reconstitution after alpha-beta-depleted transplantation in children. The CDR3 runs to 13 residues. From germline, CDR1 is DFQATT and CDR2 SNEGSKA (reference sequence). This clonotype was seen repeatedly, ten times or more. TCRbeta library construction was performed incorporating unique molecular identifiers. In TCRdb, the PCR reads were re-called with MiXCR into one record per CDR3 protein. The table lists over 450,000 distinct CDR3 sequences, about 10% of them singletons, with 2% in the top ten. The source of this sequence is a child aged 2 to 15 with inherited bone marrow failure, due to receive a stem cell transplant. V usage is TRBV20-1 and J usage is TRBJ2-1; 7 bases fit TRBD2. The input for sequencing was PBMCs, taken before TCRalphabeta/CD19-depleted stem cell transplant. The CDR3 is CRPFTSDYNEQFF. For the CDR3, the DNA is TGCAGACCTTTTACTAGCGACTACAATGAGCAGTTCTTC.